One and the same sample provided the 26 T cell receptor beta chains below, sequenced in a study of shared clonotypes between healthy human individuals. The data were produced by immunoSEQ multiplex PCR, yet TCRdb's version contains in-frame clones alone and is incomplete. The sample carries some 2,500,000 clones, under 95% recorded once. The sequenced sample consisted of naive CD4+ T cells from PBMCs. Subset here: CD45RA+ positively selected. The receptor set was obtained from a man aged 18 to 35 in good health. Some clones in this sample may be carry-over from other donors' samples.

The chain is built from TRBV21-1 and TRBJ2-5; TRBD1, the table's D call, was not compared with the DNA. TRBV21-1 represents a pseudogene. This CDR3 is built from 15 residues. This CDR3 reads CASSKNPGEKETQYF. CDR3 sequence (DNA): TGTGCCAGCAGCAAGAACCCAGGGGAAAAAGAGACCCAGTACTTC.

This rearrangement joins TRBV28 to TRBJ2-2; TRBD1 matches at 8 bases. Germline values: CDR1 MDHEN, CDR2 SYDVKM. V lost 4 bases to trimming and J lost 4 bases; unmatched junction nucleotides: 14. The CDR3 spans 18 residues. The CDR3 DNA is TGTGCCAGCAGTTCCCCCCGCTCTACAGGGGGGTTCACCGGGGAGCTGTTTTTT. Its translation: CASSSPRSTGGFTGELFF.

The V and J genes are TRBV7-9 and TRBJ2-4; D might be TRBD1 (5 bases). Deletions cut 1 base from V and 0 bases from J, with 10 bases between. In germline, CDR1 is SEHNR, CDR2 FQNEAQ (reference sequence). The CDR3 covers 16 residues. The CDR3 DNA reads TGTGCCAGCAGCTTAGGGGCAGGGTTAGCCAAAAACATTCAGTACTTC. It specifies CASSLGAGLAKNIQYF.

The chain combines TRBV5-1 with TRBJ2-2; D might be TRBD1 or TRBD2, each matching 5 bases. Germline V lookup: CDR1 SGHRS, CDR2 YFSETQ. This CDR3 comprises 13 residues. The germline V and J ends were trimmed by 5 bases and 12 bases, with 17 bases remaining between them. The CDR3 DNA sequence: TGCGCCAGCAGGGAGACAGTGGGGGAGAAGCTGTTTTTT. It specifies CASRETVGEKLFF.

This chain joins TRBV6-5 and TRBJ1-1, with D possibly matching TRBD1 (6 bases). This CDR3 has 14 amino acids. The germline V and J ends were trimmed by 6 bases and 2 bases, with 13 bases remaining between them. Germline lookup yields CDR1 MNHEY and CDR2 SVGAGI. In DNA form, the CDR3 reads TGTGCCAGCAGGGAGGGACAAATTAACACTGAAGCTTTCTTT. As protein: CASREGQINTEAFF.

Here the CDR3 reads CASSSAGATSHEQYF. As DNA, the CDR3 is TGTGCCAGCAGTTCTGCGGGTGCCACTTCCCACGAGCAGTACTTC. The chain uses TRBV27 and TRBJ2-7, with a possible D match to TRBD2 (5 bases). The CDR3 contains 15 residues. The V end lost 4 bases, the J end lost 5 bases, and 18 bases lay between the germline ends. The V gene's germline CDR1 is MNHEY and CDR2 SMNVEV (reference sequence).

On this clone itself: Other DNA sequences from this sample encode an identical CDR3 as well. The chain is built from TRBV7-2 and TRBJ2-7; perhaps TRBD2 as D (6 bases). Between the trimmed V and J ends, which lost 1 base and 5 bases, there was a span of 9 bases. Germline V gives CDR1 SGHTA, CDR2 FQGNSA. This CDR3 is built from 13 residues. This CDR3 is CASSLDRTNEQYF. CDR3 sequence (DNA): TGTGCCAGCAGCTTAGATCGGACTAACGAGCAGTACTTC.

CDR3 amino acids: CASSSPGTSMNTEAFF. The CDR3 DNA reads TGTGCCAGCAGTTCCCCCGGGACATCCATGAACACTGAAGCTTTCTTT. The chain uses TRBV28 and TRBJ1-1; D might be TRBD1 (6 bases). Trimming pared 4 bases from V and 0 bases from J, leaving 15 bases between. Germline V gene lookup returns CDR1 MDHEN and CDR2 SYDVKM. CDR3 length: 16 residues. Drawing the rest from reference TRBV28 and TRBJ1-1, the complete variable domain is DVKVTQSSRYLVKRTGEKVFLECVQDMDHENMFWYRQDPGLGLRLIYFSYDVKMKEKGDIPEGYSVSREKKERFSLILESASTNQTSMYLCASSSPGTSMNTEAFFGQGTRLTVV.

The V and J genes are TRBV19 and TRBJ1-2, with 7 bases that match TRBD1. The CDR3 has 16 residues. The V segment lost 6 bases and the J segment 6 bases; nucleotides outside the gene matches: 16. The V gene's germline CDR1 is LNHDA and CDR2 SQIVND (reference sequence). DNA for the CDR3: TGTGCCAGTAGCAGAGACAGGGAGCTTTTTTGGGATGGCTACACCTTC. This codes for CASSRDRELFWDGYTF.

This clone was seen a single time. This chain joins TRBV5-1 and TRBJ2-7, with 7 positions matching TRBD1. The V segment lost 7 bases and the J segment 4 bases; nucleotides outside the gene matches: 8. This CDR3 comprises 13 residues. From germline, CDR1 is SGHRS and CDR2 YFSETQ. The CDR3 nucleotides read TGCGCCAGCGGAACCGGGACAGCGTACGAGCAGTACTTC. It codes for CASGTGTAYEQYF.

The chain uses TRBV6-5 and TRBJ2-2; a possible D gene is TRBD2 (5 bases). V was pared by 2 bases and J by 4 bases, with 14 bases between. Germline lookup yields CDR1 MNHEY and CDR2 SVGAGI. The CDR3 spans 16 residues. CDR3 bases: TGTGCCAGCAGTTACCGGTCGGGATCGGTCACCGGGGAGCTGTTTTTT. Encoded protein: CASSYRSGSVTGELFF.

This chain links TRBV21-1 with TRBJ2-2; TRBD2 was called by the table and not checked on the DNA. TRBV21-1 is a recognized pseudogene. This CDR3 comprises 17 residues. CDR3 nucleotides: TGTGCCAGCAGCAAAAGGTGGCGGGAGGGCCGGACCGGGGAGCTGTTTTTT. Amino acid sequence: CASSKRWREGRTGELFF.

Only one count was recorded for this clone. This CDR3 is also generated by other DNA sequences in the sample. The J gene is TRBJ2-5, the V gene TRBV7-3; D gene uncertain. V lost 2 bases to trimming and J lost 4 bases, with 5 bases between them. This CDR3 region has 12 residues. Germline V CDR1 and CDR2: SGHTA, FQGTGA. The CDR3 DNA follows: TGTGCCAGCAGCTTACTGGGAGAGACCCAGTACTTC. Its translation is CASSLLGETQYF.

This chain joins TRBV29-1 and TRBJ2-5, with D possibly called TRBD1 or TRBD2 (6 bases each). CDR3 length equals 16 residues. The germline V and J ends were trimmed by 4 bases and 2 bases, with 20 bases remaining between them. The V gene's germline CDR1 is SQVTM and CDR2 ANQGSEA. The DNA for the CDR3 is TGCAGCGTTGTCAGGGGAGGAAGCTGGGGTCAAGAGACCCAGTACTTC. It translates to CSVVRGGSWGQETQYF.

This clone was seen just once. V and J are TRBV10-3 and TRBJ2-7; D is ambiguous. V shed 3 bases and J shed 2 bases, with 11 bases lying between them. The CDR3 is 14 residues long. Germline assignment: CDR1 ENHRY and CDR2 SYGVKD. The DNA of the CDR3 is TGTGCCATCAGTGAAGACGGACGTACCTACGAGCAGTACTTC. The encoded protein is CAISEDGRTYEQYF.

The chain couples TRBV21-1 to TRBJ1-2; the table's D call of TRBD1 was not tested on the DNA. TRBV21-1 is marked as a pseudogene. The length of the CDR3 is 16 residues. The CDR3 DNA reads TGTGCCAGCAGCAATGGGGGGACAGTGCGGAACTATGGCTACACCTTC. It encodes CASSNGGTVRNYGYTF.

As concerns this clone: Other nucleotide sequences in the sample specify the same CDR3. The J gene is TRBJ2-7, the V gene TRBV28; 7 bases align to TRBD1. V gave up 9 bases and J gave up 1 base; unmatched junction bases: 6. This CDR3 region has 13 residues. CDR1 and CDR2 (germline): MDHEN, SYDVKM. CDR3 in amino acids: CASSPGQSYEQYF. The DNA of the CDR3 is TGTGCCAGTTCGCCGGGACAGTCCTACGAGCAGTACTTC.

This chain joins TRBV28 and TRBJ2-1; a weak D match, TRBD2 (5 bases). Trimming took 3 bases from V and 6 from J, leaving 15 bases between them. The CDR3 extends over 15 amino acids. Germline V CDR1 and CDR2: MDHEN, SYDVKM. CDR3 loop: CASSFSGSGSNEQFF. The CDR3 region has the DNA TGTGCCAGCAGTTTTAGTGGGAGTGGAAGCAATGAGCAGTTCTTC.

The chain couples TRBV28 to TRBJ1-2, with D unresolved. Germline loops: CDR1 MDHEN, CDR2 SYDVKM. Trimming took off 4 bases at V and 1 base at J, with 7 bases between the two ends. The CDR3 spans 13 residues. The CDR3 here is CASSSRSNYGYTF. The CDR3 DNA reads TGTGCCAGCAGTTCAAGGAGTAACTATGGCTACACCTTC.

The V gene is TRBV9, the J gene TRBJ2-1; 7 nucleotides align to TRBD1. Germline values: CDR1 SGDLS, CDR2 YYNGEE. J was trimmed by 0 bases and V by 5 bases; bases with no gene match: 5. CDR3 size: 15 residues. CDR3 nucleotide sequence: TGTGCCAGCAGTAGAGAGGGGGCCTCCTACAATGAGCAGTTCTTC. Its translation is CASSREGASYNEQFF.

The rearrangement joins TRBV7-8 to TRBJ2-1; 9 nucleotides match TRBD1. CDR3 length equals 17 residues. CDR1 is SGHVS and CDR2 is FQNEAQ in the germline V gene. The V and J ends lost 5 bases and 5 bases, in that order; junction bases with no gene match: 13. This chain's CDR3 is CASSPPRFRDRDNEQFF. DNA of the CDR3: TGTGCCAGCAGCCCCCCCCGATTTCGGGACAGGGACAATGAGCAGTTCTTC.

This sequence joins TRBV9 and TRBJ2-5; TRBD1 agrees at 7 bases. The CDR3 length is 15 residues. Germline lookup yields CDR1 SGDLS and CDR2 YYNGEE. Trimming at V came to 4 bases and at J to 5 bases, leaving 11 bases not matched to a gene. The CDR3 DNA sequence: TGTGCCAGCAGCTTTGGACAGGCCTCGACGGAGACCCAGTACTTC. It translates to CASSFGQASTETQYF.

About this clone: At the DNA level, this CDR3 is encoded by other sequences in the same sample as well. This rearrangement joins TRBV18 to TRBJ1-1; no reliable D call. Germline CDR1 KGHSH, CDR2 LQKENI. Trimming shortened V by 3 bases and J by 6 bases, and 5 bases separated the two germline ends. The CDR3 runs to 11 residues. The CDR3 reads CASSPGAEAFF. The CDR3 DNA sequence: TGTGCCAGCTCACCCGGCGCTGAAGCTTTCTTT.

This chain joins TRBV7-3 and TRBJ2-7, with D possibly matching TRBD2 (6 bases). This CDR3 is built from 13 residues. Trimming shortened V by 5 bases and J by 6 bases, and 14 bases separated the two germline ends. Germline CDR1 SGHTA, CDR2 FQGTGA. CDR3 coding DNA: TGTGCCAGCAGCCTTGATGCGGGGTCCGAGCAGTACTTC. Its translation is CASSLDAGSEQYF.

The chain joins TRBV5-1 to TRBJ1-3; D is undetermined. Trimming removed 0 bases from V and 0 bases from J, with 13 bases in between. The germline V gene encodes CDR1 SGHRS and CDR2 YFSETQ. The CDR3 contains 17 residues. This CDR3 reads CASSLDATFSSGNTIYF. In nucleotides, the CDR3 is TGCGCCAGCAGCTTGGACGCGACTTTCTCCTCTGGAAACACCATATATTTT.

J is TRBJ2-1 and V is TRBV5-1; 9 bases line up with TRBD2. CDR1 and CDR2 (germline): SGHRS, YFSETQ. The ends lost 3 bases at V and 1 base at J; junction bases unmatched: 17. This CDR3 is 20 amino acids long. The CDR3 protein is CASSSLGGREGYGSYNEQFF. DNA for the CDR3: TGCGCCAGCAGCTCCCTAGGGGGGCGGGAGGGCTACGGTTCCTACAATGAGCAGTTCTTC.